The rows below give T cell receptor beta chains drawn from one sample of a study of siplizumab effects on memory and regulatory T cells. The assay was immunoSEQ multiplex PCR, and TCRdb's table has in-frame clones only and misses some. The profile shows around 77,000 clones, around 90% of them singletons. The sequenced material came from CD8+ T cells sorted from blood. The receptor source for this set is a human donor in good health. CDR3s include the opening cysteine and the closing phenylalanine or tryptophan. A D gene is named only where the DNA matches it firmly. Expanded clones are given a class, and other clones once, few, many or no size at all.

CDR3aa,CDR3nt,abundance,d_gene,j_gene,v_gene
CASSISERGVSEQYF,TGTGCCAGTAGTATTTCGGAGCGGGGGGTCTCCGAGCAGTACTTC,.,TRBD2,TRBJ2-7,TRBV19
CASSDRGGQPQHF,TGTGCCAGCTCCGACAGGGGCGGGCAGCCCCAGCATTTT,.,TRBD1,TRBJ1-5,TRBV7-6
CASSVGPGLAGKWQYF,TGTGCCAGCAGCGTCGGCCCCGGACTAGCGGGGAAATGGCAGTACTTC,.,TRBD2,TRBJ2-7,TRBV9
CASSSSGGTPGNEQFF,TGTGCCAGCAGTAGTAGCGGGGGGACCCCTGGAAATGAGCAGTTCTTC,.,TRBD2,TRBJ2-1,TRBV2
CAISDRLAGGAGELFF,TGTGCCATCAGTGACCGACTAGCGGGAGGGGCCGGGGAGCTGTTTTTT,.,TRBD2,TRBJ2-2,TRBV10-3
CASSEVGSYEQYF,TGTGCCAGCAGTGAAGTAGGGTCCTACGAGCAGTACTTC,.,.,TRBJ2-7,TRBV6-1
CASSEGLYNEQFF,TGTGCCAGCAGTGAAGGACTCTACAATGAGCAGTTCTTC,.,.,TRBJ2-1,TRBV2
CASREDSLNTEAFF,TGTGCCAGCAGGGAGGACAGTTTGAACACTGAAGCTTTCTTT,.,.,TRBJ1-1,TRBV2
CASRMGTSGRGGNEQFF,TGTGCCAGCAGGATGGGGACTAGCGGGAGGGGAGGCAATGAGCAGTTCTTC,.,TRBD2,TRBJ2-1,TRBV27
CASSLEGMNTEAFF,TGTGCCAGCAGCTTAGAGGGGATGAACACTGAAGCTTTCTTT,.,.,TRBJ1-1,TRBV11-2
CASSQDLTQYF,TGCGCCAGCAGCCAAGATCTGACGCAGTATTTT,.,.,TRBJ2-3,TRBV4-1
CASPGTGGINTEAFF,TGTGCCAGCCCCGGGACAGGGGGCATTAACACTGAAGCTTTCTTT,.,TRBD1,TRBJ1-1,TRBV2
CASSADRVDYNEQFF,TGTGCCAGCAGCGCCGACAGGGTGGACTACAATGAGCAGTTCTTC,.,TRBD1,TRBJ2-1,TRBV7-7
CASSWGGEQYF,TGTGCCAGCAGCTGGGGTGGGGAGCAGTACTTC,.,.,TRBJ2-7,TRBV27
CASSEFKGAADGYTF,TGTGCCAGCAGTGAATTTAAGGGAGCAGCGGATGGCTACACCTTC,few,.,TRBJ1-2,TRBV2
CASSTGLHYEQYF,TGTGCCAGCAGCACGGGACTGCACTACGAGCAGTACTTC,.,.,TRBJ2-7,TRBV7-9
CASSLLPSNTEAFF,TGTGCCAGCAGCTTGCTCCCCAGTAACACTGAAGCTTTCTTT,.,.,TRBJ1-1,TRBV5-6
CASSFGTGSREQYF,TGTGCCAGCAGCTTTGGGACAGGGTCTCGAGAGCAGTACTTC,.,TRBD1,TRBJ2-7,TRBV5-6
CSVPGRTGNTGELFF,TGCAGCGTCCCGGGGCGGACGGGAAATACCGGGGAGCTGTTTTTT,.,.,TRBJ2-2,TRBV29-1
CASRPQTANYGYTF,TGTGCCAGCAGACCTCAGACAGCTAACTATGGCTACACCTTC,.,.,TRBJ1-2,TRBV28
CASEWGSGDLRNTGELFF,TGCGCCAGCGAGTGGGGTAGCGGGGATCTCCGGAACACCGGGGAGCTGTTTTTT,.,TRBD2,TRBJ2-2,TRBV5-1
CASSALAGEIDEQFF,TGTGCCAGCAGCGCTCTAGCGGGAGAAATTGATGAGCAGTTCTTC,few,TRBD2,TRBJ2-1,TRBV7-2
CASSSLAGQYEQYF,TGCGCCAGCAGCTCCTTGGCGGGACAATACGAGCAGTACTTC,.,.,TRBJ2-7,TRBV4-1
CASSQAMGGTEAFF,TGCGCCAGCAGCCAAGCTATGGGTGGTACTGAAGCTTTCTTT,.,.,TRBJ1-1,TRBV4-1
CASSLEVFSSAGELFF,TGTGCCAGCAGCTTGGAGGTGTTCAGCAGCGCCGGGGAGCTGTTTTTT,.,.,TRBJ2-2,TRBV5-4
CASSLAVTGGNEQFF,TGCGCCAGCAGCTTGGCCGTGACAGGGGGGAATGAGCAGTTCTTC,.,TRBD1,TRBJ2-1,TRBV5-1
CASSQGEGETEAFF,TGTGCCAGCAGCCAAGGGGAGGGAGAAACTGAAGCTTTCTTT,.,.,TRBJ1-1,TRBV16
CASSYGTRGNEQYF,TGTGCCAGCAGTTACGGGACTCGCGGGAACGAGCAGTACTTC,.,.,TRBJ2-7,TRBV6-5
CSVFLPGRHFTSGYTF,TGCAGCGTTTTTCTACCGGGACGCCATTTTACGTCTGGCTACACCTTC,.,.,TRBJ1-2,TRBV29-1
CASSFGQGDSPLHF,TGTGCCAGCAGCTTCGGACAGGGAGATTCACCCCTCCACTTT,.,TRBD1,TRBJ1-6,TRBV6-1
CAIGDRESYNEQFF,TGTGCCATCGGCGACAGAGAATCCTACAATGAGCAGTTCTTC,.,.,TRBJ2-1,TRBV10-3
CASSKSSYNEQFF,TGTGCCAGCAGTAAAAGCTCCTACAATGAGCAGTTCTTC,.,.,TRBJ2-1,TRBV27
CASSPLGGGPGDTQYF,TGTGCCAGCAGCCCCCTGGGGGGAGGGCCAGGAGATACGCAGTATTTT,.,TRBD2,TRBJ2-3,TRBV7-3
CASSSTSSLSYEQYF,TGTGCCAGCAGTTCGACTAGCTCCCTCTCCTACGAGCAGTACTTC,.,TRBD2,TRBJ2-7,TRBV2
CASSGTSGSQGENIQYF,TGCGCCAGCAGCGGGACTAGCGGGAGCCAGGGGGAAAACATTCAGTACTTC,.,TRBD2,TRBJ2-4,TRBV5-1
CASRYRGGTEAFF,TGTGCCAGTCGTTACAGGGGAGGTACTGAAGCTTTCTTT,.,TRBD1,TRBJ1-1,TRBV19
CASRPGAPNTEAFF,TGTGCCAGCAGGCCGGGGGCCCCGAACACTGAAGCTTTCTTT,.,.,TRBJ1-1,TRBV5-4
CASSLIRASGSPIRTGELFF,TGTGCCAGCAGTTTAATTCGGGCTAGCGGGAGCCCTATCCGCACCGGGGAGCTGTTTTTT,.,TRBD2,TRBJ2-2,TRBV28
CASFPGGRIGTGEAFF,TGTGCCAGCTTCCCAGGGGGGCGAATCGGCACCGGGGAAGCTTTCTTT,once,TRBD1,TRBJ1-1,TRBV27
CASSFAVSYNEQFF,TGTGCCAGCAGCTTCGCGGTTTCCTACAATGAGCAGTTCTTC,.,.,TRBJ2-1,TRBV7-9
CASSPGPTVMNTEAFF,TGTGCCAGCAGCCCCGGGCCGACAGTAATGAACACTGAAGCTTTCTTT,.,.,TRBJ1-1,TRBV9